These 23 T cell receptor beta chains originate from one sample sequenced in a study of blood T cell repertoires in COVID-19. Data came from immunoSEQ multiplex PCR; TCRdb stores just in-frame clones and leaves some out. The table records 250,000 to 300,000 clones, approximately 80% of them present only once. Input material: PBMCs or T cells enriched from blood (not recorded which). These receptors all come from a man between 40 and 49 years old who had been exposed to COVID-19.

The chain couples TRBV6-1 to TRBJ1-1; a weak D match, TRBD1 (5 bases). This CDR3 has 16 residues. Germline V CDR1 and CDR2: MNHNS, SASEGT. The germline V and J ends were trimmed by 4 bases and 5 bases, with 20 bases remaining between them. Written as DNA, the CDR3 is TGTGCCAGCAGTGGGACAAAAGAGGCCCTAAGGACTGAAGCTTTCTTT. Amino acid sequence: CASSGTKEALRTEAFF.

This clone was detected only once. The rearrangement links TRBV2 to TRBJ1-6; perhaps TRBD1 as D (6 bases). CDR1 and CDR2 from the germline V gene are SNHLY and FYNNEI. This CDR3 comprises 14 residues. V lost 8 bases, J lost 5 bases, and 13 bases lay in between. CDR3 coding DNA: TGTGCCAGCCAACCCAGGGGAGATAATTCACCCCTCCACTTT. As protein: CASQPRGDNSPLHF.

The chain has TRBV5-1 and TRBJ2-2, with unresolved D. The germline V gene has CDR1 SGHRS and CDR2 YFSETQ. The CDR3 loop spans 15 amino acids. V lost 2 bases and J 5 bases, leaving 13 bases between the germline ends. CDR3 coding DNA: TGCGCCAGCAGCTTTGCCGAGAGTGTTACCGGGGAGCTGTTTTTT. Translation: CASSFAESVTGELFF.

This rearrangement joins TRBV18 to TRBJ1-2; 7 bases are shared with TRBD1. Germline V CDR1 and CDR2: KGHSH, LQKENI. Trimming at V came to 5 bases and at J to 2 bases, leaving 5 bases not matched to a gene. The CDR3 loop spans 14 amino acids. This chain's CDR3 is CASSSRGQNYGYTF. CDR3 DNA: TGTGCCAGCTCATCCCGGGGACAGAACTATGGCTACACCTTC.

The chain carries TRBV15 and TRBJ2-7; 10 nucleotides line up with TRBD2. Germline CDR1 is LNHNV and CDR2 is YYDKDF (reference sequence). V gave up 2 bases and J gave up 8 bases; unmatched junction bases: 9. This CDR3 has 15 amino acids. CDR3 loop: CATSRTPGTSVQQYF. Here the CDR3 DNA reads TGTGCCACCAGCAGAACCCCCGGGACTAGCGTTCAGCAGTACTTC.

The V call is TRBV29-1, the J call TRBJ1-2, with D unclear. This CDR3 comprises 13 residues. Germline-derived CDR1 and CDR2 are SQVTM and ANQGSEA. The V end was cut by 1 base, the J end by 0 bases, with 6 bases between. In DNA, the CDR3 is TGCAGCGTTGAAGTAGTATCTAACTATGGCTACACCTTC. Translating it yields CSVEVVSNYGYTF.

The genes are TRBV18 and TRBJ2-5, with TRBD1 as a possible D gene (6 bases). CDR1 and CDR2 (germline): KGHSH, LQKENI. V lost 8 bases and J lost 2, with 12 bases in between. This CDR3 spans 13 amino acids. In DNA, the CDR3 is TGTGCCAGCACTTATGACAGGCAAGAGACCCAGTACTTC. Its translation is CASTYDRQETQYF.

The chain recombines TRBV24-1 with TRBJ2-1; no definite D call. The germline CDR1 and CDR2 sequences are KGHDR and SFDVKD. The ends were cut back, 0 bases at V and 10 bases at J, with 6 bases in the middle. The CDR3 runs 12 residues. CDR3 sequence reads: CATSDLYREQFF. The CDR3 DNA reads as TGTGCCACCAGTGATTTGTACAGAGAGCAGTTCTTC.

The rearrangement joins TRBV2 to TRBJ1-4; 10 bases are a match to TRBD1. V shed 6 bases, J shed 7 bases, and the junction held 8 bases outside the gene matches. CDR3 size: 15 residues. CDR1 and CDR2 from the germline V gene are SNHLY and FYNNEI. CDR3 DNA: TGTGCCAGCAGCGCGCGGACAGGGGGATTTGAAAAACTGTTTTTT. This codes for CASSARTGGFEKLFF. The full variable domain, rest sourced from reference TRBV2 and TRBJ1-4, is EPEVTQTPSHQVTQMGQEVILRCVPISNHLYFYWYRQILGQKVEFLVSFYNNEISEKSEIFDDQFSVERPDGSNFTLKIRSTKLEDSAMYFCASSARTGGFEKLFFGSGTQLSVL.

The chain employs TRBV7-9 and TRBJ1-6; tentatively, D is TRBD1 (6 bases). The CDR3 is 15 residues long. The V gene lost 1 base and the J gene lost 9 bases, with 13 bases spanning the gap. The germline gives CDR1 SEHNR, CDR2 FQNEAQ (reference sequence). The CDR3 protein is CASSLVNREGSPLHF. The CDR3 nucleotides are TGTGCCAGCAGCTTAGTTAACAGGGAAGGTTCACCCCTCCACTTT.

The chain joins TRBV9 to TRBJ1-3; 10 positions agree with TRBD1. This CDR3 has 14 residues. V trimming: 5 bases; J trimming: 9 bases; junction bases outside the gene matches: 8. Germline CDR1 reads SGDLS; CDR2 reads YYNGEE. The CDR3 region has the DNA TGTGCCAGCAGAGCCGGGACAGGGGCGACCACCATATATTTT. Its protein product is CASRAGTGATTIYF. Looking up the rest from reference TRBV9 and TRBJ1-3 gives the full variable domain: DSGVTQTPKHLITATGQRVTLRCSPRSGDLSVYWYQQSLDQGLQFLIQYYNGEERAKGNILERFSAQQFPDLHSELNLSSLELGDSALYFCASRAGTGATTIYFGEGSWLTVV.

V usage is TRBV7-9 and J usage is TRBJ1-4, with no clear D. The CDR3 is 13 amino acids. In germline, CDR1 is SEHNR, CDR2 FQNEAQ (reference sequence). V gave up 6 bases and J gave up 4 bases, with 9 bases separating them. The CDR3 nucleotides are TGTGCCAGCAGAATCGGGGTTAATGAAAAACTGTTTTTT. This gives the protein CASRIGVNEKLFF.

The genes are TRBV30 and TRBJ2-3; perhaps TRBD2 as D (6 bases). V dropped 3 bases and J dropped 9 bases, with 19 bases sitting between them. Per germline, CDR1 GTSNPN and CDR2 SVGIG (reference sequence). The CDR3 length is 14 residues. CDR3 bases: TGTGCCTGGAGCCGGGACCGGGGGTACGGCACGCAGTATTTT. Translated, it gives CAWSRDRGYGTQYF.

The chain carries TRBV11-2 and TRBJ2-3; the match to TRBD2 covers 10 bases. The ends lost 5 bases at V and 3 bases at J; junction bases unmatched: 17. Germline CDR1 is SGHAT and CDR2 is FQNNGV. The CDR3 sequence is 19 residues long. CDR3 in amino acids: CASSPPGSGRARGTDTQYF. The CDR3 region has the DNA TGTGCCAGCAGCCCCCCCGGGAGCGGGAGGGCCCGGGGAACAGATACGCAGTATTTT.

V usage is TRBV6-5 and J usage is TRBJ1-1, with 7 bases fitting TRBD1. V gave up 8 bases and J gave up 11 bases; unmatched junction bases: 11. The CDR3 is 12 amino acids. Germline V lookup: CDR1 MNHEY, CDR2 SVGAGI. In DNA form, the CDR3 reads TGTGCCAGCGGCCCGGGACAGATTGCGGCTTTCTTT. Translation: CASGPGQIAAFF.

This chain joins TRBV5-1 and TRBJ2-1; 8 bases agree with TRBD1. The CDR3 spans 17 residues. V was clipped by 4 bases and J by 6 bases; unmatched bases: 15. The germline CDR1 and CDR2 sequences are SGHRS and YFSETQ. Here the CDR3 reads CASSPGQGITRGNEQFF. The CDR3, as DNA: TGCGCCAGCAGCCCCGGACAGGGCATTACCCGGGGCAATGAGCAGTTCTTC.

In its sample, this clone was seen once. The genes are TRBV5-1 and TRBJ2-1; no definite D call. The V and J ends lost 0 bases and 0 bases respectively, with 10 bases between them. Germline V gene sequence: CDR1 SGHRS, CDR2 YFSETQ. The CDR3 covers 16 residues. CDR3 sequence (DNA): TGCGCCAGCAGCTTGGCCCTCGATAGCTCCTACAATGAGCAGTTCTTC. It translates to CASSLALDSSYNEQFF.

This clone has only a few counts. The rearrangement links TRBV19 to TRBJ1-5; the D is unclear. The CDR3 is 15 amino acids. Trimming shortened V by 6 bases and J by 4 bases, and 16 bases separated the two germline ends. CDR1 is LNHDA and CDR2 is SQIVND in the germline V gene (reference sequence). The CDR3 spells CASSGGSTGNQPQHF. As DNA, the CDR3 is TGTGCCAGTAGCGGAGGCAGTACGGGGAATCAGCCCCAGCATTTT.

The J gene is TRBJ2-1, the V gene TRBV7-9; possible D gene TRBD2, 5 bases. There are 14 residues in the CDR3. Germline CDR1 reads SEHNR; CDR2 reads FQNEAQ (reference sequence). Trimming shortened V by 5 bases and J by 4 bases, and 12 bases separated the two germline ends. The CDR3 loop reads CASSPRGYYNEQFF. In DNA form, the CDR3 reads TGTGCCAGCAGCCCCCGGGGATATTACAATGAGCAGTTCTTC. The full variable domain, with the rest looked up from reference TRBV7-9 and TRBJ2-1, is DTGVSQNPRHKITKRGQNVTFRCDPISEHNRLYWYRQTLGQGPEFLTYFQNEAQLEKSRLLSDRFSAERPKGSFSTLEIQRTEQGDSAMYLCASSPRGYYNEQFFGPGTRLTVL.

This chain links TRBV7-9 with TRBJ2-1; 7 bases fit TRBD2. This CDR3 contains 15 residues. Trimming took 6 bases from V and 2 from J; bases not matched to a gene: 7. CDR1 SEHNR and CDR2 FQNEAQ come from the germline V gene (reference sequence). CDR3 DNA: TGTGCCAGCAGTTCGCTAGCGGCAACCTACAATGAGCAGTTCTTC. It codes for CASSSLAATYNEQFF.

V is TRBV7-3 and J is TRBJ2-5; D is perhaps TRBD2 (6 bases). V gave up 2 bases and J gave up 5 bases, with 12 bases separating them. CDR1 is SGHTA, CDR2 FQGTGA, per germline. This CDR3 has 14 residues. CDR3 protein: CASSLLGGHETQYF. Here the CDR3 DNA reads TGTGCCAGCAGCTTACTGGGGGGTCATGAGACCCAGTACTTC.

The chain carries TRBV20-1 and TRBJ1-5, with a weak D call TRBD1 (5 bases). The germline CDR1 and CDR2 sequences are DFQATT and SNEGSKA (reference sequence). Trimming took 3 bases from V and 2 from J, leaving 14 bases between them. The CDR3 has 15 residues. The CDR3 DNA follows: TGCAGTGCTAGTCAGGATCCGGGGGGCAATCAGCCCCAGCATTTT. It yields the protein CSASQDPGGNQPQHF.

This clone showed up just once. The gene calls are TRBV30 and TRBJ2-7; 13 bases map to TRBD2. The CDR3 is made up of 15 amino acids. Germline lookup yields CDR1 GTSNPN and CDR2 SVGIG (reference sequence). J lost 5 bases, V lost 3 bases, and 7 bases had no gene match. The CDR3 spells CAWRQTSGRAHEQYF. Here the CDR3 DNA reads TGTGCCTGGAGGCAAACTAGCGGGAGGGCCCACGAGCAGTACTTC.